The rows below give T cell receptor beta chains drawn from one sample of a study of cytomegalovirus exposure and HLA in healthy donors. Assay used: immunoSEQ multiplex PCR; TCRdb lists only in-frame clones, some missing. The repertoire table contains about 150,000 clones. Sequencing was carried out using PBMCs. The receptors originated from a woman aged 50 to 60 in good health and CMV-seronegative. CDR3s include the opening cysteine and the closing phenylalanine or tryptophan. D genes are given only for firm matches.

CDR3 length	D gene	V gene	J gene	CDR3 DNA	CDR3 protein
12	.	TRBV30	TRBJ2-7	TGTGCCCATACTAGCAACGCCTACGAGCAGTACTTC	CAHTSNAYEQYF
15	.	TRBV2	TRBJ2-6	TGTGCCAGCAGTGAAGAGAGGTCTGGGGCCAACGTCCTGACTTTC	CASSEERSGANVLTF
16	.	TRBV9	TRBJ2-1	TGTGCCAGCAGCACCTCGGGGGTTAGCTCCTACAATGAGCAGTTCTTC	CASSTSGVSSYNEQFF
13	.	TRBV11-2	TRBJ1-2	TGTGCCAGCAGCCCCGCGGGGGCGGATGGCTACACCTTC	CASSPAGADGYTF
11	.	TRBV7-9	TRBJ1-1	TGTGCCATTAGACAGGTGGTTGAAGCTTTCTTT	CAIRQVVEAFF
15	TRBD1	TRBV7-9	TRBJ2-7	TGTGCCAGCCTTGAGACAGGGCCCCCGCAATCCTTGCAGTACTTC	CASLETGPPQSLQYF
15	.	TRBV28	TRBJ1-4	TGTGCCAGCAGTTCCAGTCAGTTTACTAATGAAAAACTGTTTTTT	CASSSSQFTNEKLFF
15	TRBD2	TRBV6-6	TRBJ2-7	TGTGCCAGCAGTTCTCGGGGGGGGCTCTTTGGCGAGCAGTACTTC	CASSSRGGLFGEQYF
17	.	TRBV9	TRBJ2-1	TGTGCCAGCAGCGCCCCCCGTAACGGGGGTTCATACAATGAGCAGTTCTTC	CASSAPRNGGSYNEQFF
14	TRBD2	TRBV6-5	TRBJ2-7	TGTGCCTCGCGAGCGGGGCGAGAGCTCTACGAGCAGTACTTC	CASRAGRELYEQYF
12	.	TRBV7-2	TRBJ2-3	TGTGCCAGCAGCCATCCAGGAGATACGCAGTATTTT	CASSHPGDTQYF
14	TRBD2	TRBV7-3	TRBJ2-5	TGTGCCAGCAGCTCGGGACTAGCGAGTGAGACCCAGTACTTC	CASSSGLASETQYF
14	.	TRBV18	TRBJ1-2	TGTGCCAGCTCACCACAGGACAACGACTATGGCTACACCTTC	CASSPQDNDYGYTF
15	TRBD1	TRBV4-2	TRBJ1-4	TGTGCCAGCAGCCAAGTGACAGGGGGTGTTGAAAAACTGTTTTTT	CASSQVTGGVEKLFF
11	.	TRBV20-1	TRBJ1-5	TGCAGTGCTATGATCGGGCAGCCCCAGCATTTT	CSAMIGQPQHF
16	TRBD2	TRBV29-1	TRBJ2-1	TGCAGCGTTGAAGATTGGGGGACTAGCGGGGTTTATGAGCAGTTCTTC	CSVEDWGTSGVYEQFF
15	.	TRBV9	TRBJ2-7	TGTGCCAGCAGCGTAGCCGGGGGGCCTCTCTACGAGCAGTACTTC	CASSVAGGPLYEQYF
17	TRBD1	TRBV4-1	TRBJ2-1	TGCGCCAGCAGCCCCACAGGGGTAACCATAACAGACAATGAGCAGTTCTTC	CASSPTGVTITDNEQFF
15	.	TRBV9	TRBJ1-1	TGTGCCAGCAGCGAAGGAGGGGCCATGAACACTGAAGCTTTCTTT	CASSEGGAMNTEAFF
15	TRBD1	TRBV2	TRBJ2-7	TGTGCCAGCAGTGCGGACAGGTTCTCTTACTACGAGCAGTACTTC	CASSADRFSYYEQYF
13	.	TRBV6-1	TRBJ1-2	TGTGCCAGCAGTGAAGGCAGGAACTATGGCTACACCTTC	CASSEGRNYGYTF
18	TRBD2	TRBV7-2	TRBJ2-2	TGTGCCAGCAGCTTTCCCCCGAGACTAGCGGGGCGCACCGGGGAGCTGTTTTTT	CASSFPPRLAGRTGELFF
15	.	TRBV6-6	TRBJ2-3	TGTGCCAGCGACCGGAGACCCGGAAGCACAGATACGCAGTATTTT	CASDRRPGSTDTQYF
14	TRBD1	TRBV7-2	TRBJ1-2	TGTGCCAGCAGCTTAGGAGACAGGGGGGATGGCTACACCTTC	CASSLGDRGDGYTF
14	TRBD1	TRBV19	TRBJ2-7	TGTGCCAGTAGTATTGGTCAGGGGGCGCCGGAGCAGTACTTC	CASSIGQGAPEQYF
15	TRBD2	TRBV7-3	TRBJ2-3	TGTGCCAGCAGCTTTACTAGCGGGAGTACAGATACGCAGTATTTT	CASSFTSGSTDTQYF
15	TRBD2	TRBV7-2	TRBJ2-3	TGTGCCAGCAGGAGGACTAGCGGCCCCACAGATACGCAGTATTTT	CASRRTSGPTDTQYF
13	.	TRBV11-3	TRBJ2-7	TGTGCCAGCAGTATTTTCAGGGGCGACGAGCAGTACTTC	CASSIFRGDEQYF
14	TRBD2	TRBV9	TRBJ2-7	TGTGCCAGCAGTCCGGGACTAGCGGGGTACGAGCAGTACTTC	CASSPGLAGYEQYF
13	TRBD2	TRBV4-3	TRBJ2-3	TGCGCCAGCAGCCAAGAACCGGGACTAGCTCCGTATTTT	CASSQEPGLAPYF
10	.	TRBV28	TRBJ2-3	TGTGCCACCCGACACGATACGCAGTATTTT	CATRHDTQYF
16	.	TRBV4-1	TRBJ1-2	TGCGCCAGCAGCCAAGTTTCAGACTCCCGATGGAGAGGCTACACCTTC	CASSQVSDSRWRGYTF
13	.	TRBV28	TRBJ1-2	TGTGCCAGCAGAAATCTACGGGACTATGGCTACACCTTC	CASRNLRDYGYTF
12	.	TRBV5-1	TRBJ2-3	TGCGCCAGCAGCGAACAGACAGATACGCAGTATTTT	CASSEQTDTQYF
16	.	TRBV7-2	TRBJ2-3	TGTGCCAGCAGCTTCCCTCTTGGCAGGGCCACAGATACGCAGTATTTT	CASSFPLGRATDTQYF
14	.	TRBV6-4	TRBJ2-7	TGTGCCAGCAGTGAGCGGGCAGGATCCTACGAGCAGTACTTC	CASSERAGSYEQYF
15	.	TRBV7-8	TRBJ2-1	TGTGCCAGCAGCTTAGATAGCGCGCGACAAAATGAGCAGTTCTTC	CASSLDSARQNEQFF
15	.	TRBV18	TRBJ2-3	TGTGCCAGCTCACCCACCCAGGGTCGCACAGATACGCAGTATTTT	CASSPTQGRTDTQYF
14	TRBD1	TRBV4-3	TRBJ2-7	TGCGCCAGCAGCCAAGGGACAGGGGAATACGAGCAGTACTTC	CASSQGTGEYEQYF
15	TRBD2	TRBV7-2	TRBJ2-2	TGTGCCAGCAGATTAAGCGGGGGCCTCACCGGGGAGCTGTTTTTT	CASRLSGGLTGELFF
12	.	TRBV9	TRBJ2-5	TGTGCCAGCAGTGGCAACCAAGAGACCCAGTACTTC	CASSGNQETQYF
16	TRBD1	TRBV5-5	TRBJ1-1	TGTGCCAGCAGCTTAGGACAGGGTAGGGTGAACACTGAAGCTTTCTTT	CASSLGQGRVNTEAFF
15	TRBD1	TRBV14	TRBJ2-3	TGTGCCAGCAGCCAAGAACAGGGGGACACAGATACGCAGTATTTT	CASSQEQGDTDTQYF
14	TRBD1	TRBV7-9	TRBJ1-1	TGTGCCAGCAGCTTTGACAGGGGGCAGACTGAAGCTTTCTTT	CASSFDRGQTEAFF
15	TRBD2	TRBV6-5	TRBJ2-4	TGTGCCAGCAGTTACACCCCGGGGGGTGTGAGGCTTCAGTACTTC	CASSYTPGGVRLQYF
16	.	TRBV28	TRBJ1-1	TGTGCCAGCAAGGCGACAGAGTCTTATACTTTCACTGAAGCTTTCTTT	CASKATESYTFTEAFF
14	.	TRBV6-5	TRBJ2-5	TGTGCCAGCAGTTACGTGGGGAGTCAAGAGACCCAGTACTTC	CASSYVGSQETQYF
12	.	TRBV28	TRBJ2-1	TGTGCCAGCAGGAGCTCCTACAATGAGCAGTTCTTC	CASRSSYNEQFF
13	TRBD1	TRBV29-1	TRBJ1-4	TGCAGCGCACTCAGGGGGTCTAATGAAAAACTGTTTTTT	CSALRGSNEKLFF
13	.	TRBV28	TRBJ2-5	TGTGCCAGCAGTTCCGGACTCCAAGAGACCCAGTACTTC	CASSSGLQETQYF
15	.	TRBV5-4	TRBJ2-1	TGTGCCAGCAGCTCCGGACCAGGGCTGGACAATGAGCAGTTCTTC	CASSSGPGLDNEQFF
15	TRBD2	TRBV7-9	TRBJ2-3	TGTGCCAGCCCTCCCCTAGCGGGGGTCACAGATACGCAGTATTTT	CASPPLAGVTDTQYF
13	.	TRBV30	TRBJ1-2	TGTGCCTGGAAAACGGGGAGCGACTATGGCTACACCTTC	CAWKTGSDYGYTF
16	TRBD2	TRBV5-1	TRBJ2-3	TGCGCCAGCAGGTTAGGACTAGCGGGGCGCACAGATACGCAGTATTTT	CASRLGLAGRTDTQYF